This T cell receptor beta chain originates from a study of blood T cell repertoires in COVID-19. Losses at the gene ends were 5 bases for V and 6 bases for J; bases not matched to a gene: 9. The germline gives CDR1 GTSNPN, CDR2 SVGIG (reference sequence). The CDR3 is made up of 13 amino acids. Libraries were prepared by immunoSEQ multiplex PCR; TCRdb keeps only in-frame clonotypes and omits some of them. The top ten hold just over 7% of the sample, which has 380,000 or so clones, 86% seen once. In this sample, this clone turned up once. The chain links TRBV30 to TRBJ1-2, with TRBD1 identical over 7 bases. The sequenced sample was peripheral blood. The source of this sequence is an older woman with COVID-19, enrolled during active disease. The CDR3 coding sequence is TGTGCCTGGGATCCAGCCACAGGGGATGGCTACACCTTC. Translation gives CAWDPATGDGYTF.